The present T cell receptor beta chain was sequenced within a study of T cells in Graves' hyperthyroidism and ophthalmopathy. Study conclusions and caveats: The blood repertoire included most of the expanded thyroid clonotypes above 0.001.

Notes on this clonotype: The antigen is unknown.

V was cut by 4 bases and J by 0 bases, with 16 bases left in between. The CDR3 totals 16 residues. Per the germline V gene, CDR1 is SGHTA and CDR2 is FQGTGA. Template material for amplifying TCR beta CDR3 regions consisted of RNA transcripts. A first-round RT-PCR of the TCR CDR3 used the HTBI primer set. TCRdb passed the multiplex PCR reads through MiXCR, listing each CDR3 protein once. The sample records about 560,000 distinct CDR3 sequences, around 46% being singletons. The authors deemed Graves' hyperthyroidism stable absent ophthalmopathy progression within 18 months. Disease duration under 2 months; hyperthyroidism patients were aged 18 to 65. Patients were excluded for uncontrolled infection, other autoimmune disease, pregnancy or lactation.

This clonotype originated in a woman between 18 and 29 years old with Graves' hyperthyroidism. The sequenced sample consisted of peripheral blood or thyroid tissue (not recorded which). The V gene is TRBV7-3, the J gene TRBJ2-7; the D gene is possibly TRBD2 (6 bases). Here the CDR3 reads CASSSLGRRSSYEQYF. The CDR3 DNA reads as TGTGCCAGCAGCTCGCTTGGGAGGAGGAGCTCCTACGAGCAGTACTTC. Drawing the rest from reference TRBV7-3 and TRBJ2-7, the complete variable domain is GAGVSQTPSNKVTEKGKYVELRCDPISGHTALYWYRQSLGQGPEFLIYFQGTGAADDSGLPNDRFFAVRPEGSVSTLKIQRTERGDSAVYLCASSSLGRRSSYEQYFGPGTRLTVT.